Included here is one TCR beta chain sequence, with context. This clone was recorded only once. Its antigen remains unidentified. Per-base quality was not reported, and no clone a single base away is much larger than it. This entry comes from a study of blood T cell repertoires in COVID-19 (dated by TCRdb to about 2020). For context, the study as a whole: The collaborator samples originated in the United States, Italy and Spain and spanned the acute and convalescent phases of COVID-19. The material from the prospective study consisted of cDNA or gDNA derived from T cells, B-cell-depleted T cells, or PBMCs. Subjects who had been exposed to COVID-19, were actively infected with it, or had recovered from it provided the deeply sampled blood TCRbeta repertoires that made up the dataset. The repertoires were released in a freely available public database intended as a resource for research on the immune response to SARS-CoV-2. Samples were obtained from the ongoing ImmuneRACE study (first 160 participants) and from over a thousand subjects provided by 6 global collaborators. Sample metadata almost always included a de-identified subject ID, COVID-19 status, age in years and sex. HLA class I and class II types, where available, came from metadata supplied by the sample provider rather than from assay-based typing. What the research found in general, with its limitations: The amount of clinical and demographic metadata varied by source and participant and was provided uncurated.

From the cysteine through the phenylalanine, the CDR3 covers 18 amino acids. Solely the CDR3 DNA is kept, with 54 bases framed from the first base. Germline trimming amounts to 6 bases on V and 5 bases on J, with 13 as the count of junction bases outside the gene matches. The CDR1 and CDR2 encoded by the germline V gene are LGHNT and FRNRAP. At one collaborating source in Seattle, patients were enrolled during active infection and were followed longitudinally through the course of disease. The collaborating institutions used their own protocols to collect whole blood in K2EDTA tubes. For TCRbeta analysis, collaborators shipped samples as frozen whole blood, isolated PBMCs, or DNA extracted from either of those sample types. TCRbeta CDR3 regions were amplified from genomic DNA using the immunoSEQ Assay, a bias-controlled multiplex PCR. Per the authors' processing: Nucleated cell counts per sample were estimated from amplification of reference gene primers within the assay. To quantify the absolute abundance of each unique TCRbeta CDR3 rearrangement, sequence reads were collapsed and filtered. For each sample, productive Simpson clonality was calculated by taking the square root of Simpson's diversity index across productive rearrangements. TCRdb carries this immuneACCESS record with in-frame sequences only. Its versions omit some clonotypes, under half of them owing to an unresolved V gene in the studies checked, with the rest unexplained. D and trimming were read from the DNA, whereas the V and J calls and clone size are those reported in that table. The sample has approximately 480,000 clones on record, 85% to 90% of them singletons. The top ten clonotypes cover 0.75% to 0.9% of the sample.

The receptor chain draws on TRBV12-5 and TRBJ2-3, with TRBD2 matching 14 junction bases. The clonotype comes from a man aged 18 to 35 with COVID-19, enrolled during active disease. Sequenced sample: peripheral blood. The DNA sequence is given as TGTGCTAGTGGGCAGGTAGGACTAGCGGGAGGACTCGAAGATACGCAGTATTTT. This encodes CASGQVGLAGGLEDTQYF.